Each of the 27 T cell receptor beta chains below was sequenced from the same sample in a study of T cells in Graves' hyperthyroidism and ophthalmopathy. What was amplified from RNA transcripts were TCR beta CDR3 regions. The study used the HTBI primer set for a first-round RT-PCR of the TCR CDR3. TCRdb redid the calling of the multiplex PCR reads with MiXCR, one entry per CDR3 protein. The repertoire has hundreds of thousands of distinct CDR3 sequences, roughly 15% of them found once; the top ten carry roughly 10%. Sequenced input: blood. These receptors all come from a young woman with Graves' hyperthyroidism.

This clonotype appeared many times. J is TRBJ2-7 and V is TRBV28, with 12 bases fitting TRBD2. The junction had 4 bases not matched to a gene; V was cut back by 10 bases and J by 0 bases. The CDR3 runs to 14 residues. Germline values: CDR1 MDHEN, CDR2 SYDVKM. The CDR3 loop reads CATTLAGGSYEQYF. The CDR3 nucleotides are TGTGCCACGACACTAGCGGGAGGCTCCTACGAGCAGTACTTC.

This clonotype was seen more than once but under ten times. This chain links TRBV6-1 with TRBJ2-5; possible D gene TRBD2, 6 bases. The CDR3 has 17 amino acids. Germline V lookup: CDR1 MNHNS, CDR2 SASEGT. Trimming removed 5 bases at V and 5 bases at J, with 24 bases between. The CDR3 region has the DNA TGTGCCAGCAGTAGGAGGGTTCAAGCCAATCGGTGTGAGACCCAGTACTTC. Its protein product is CASSRRVQANRCETQYF.

This clonotype was observed a handful of times. The V and J genes are TRBV6-1 and TRBJ2-5; no firm D call. Trimming removed 1 base at V and 5 bases at J, with 14 bases between. Germline V gives CDR1 MNHNS, CDR2 SASEGT. This CDR3 has 15 residues. CDR3 residues: CASSEGNQYRETQYF. CDR3 sequence (DNA): TGTGCCAGCAGTGAAGGGAACCAATATAGGGAGACCCAGTACTTC.

This clonotype was counted between two and nine times. This sequence joins TRBV9 and TRBJ2-6, with D perhaps assigned TRBD1 or TRBD2 (5 bases each). Between the trimmed V and J ends, which lost 5 bases and 0 bases, there was a span of 9 bases. CDR1 is SGDLS and CDR2 is YYNGEE in the germline V gene. The CDR3 is 15 amino acids. CDR3 sequence (DNA): TGTGCCAGCAGGAAGGGGAGCTCTGGGGCCAACGTCCTGACTTTC. Its protein product is CASRKGSSGANVLTF.

This clonotype was counted ten times or more. The chain recombines TRBV18 with TRBJ2-7; 11 nucleotides match TRBD2. Germline-derived CDR1 and CDR2 are KGHSH and LQKENI. This CDR3 region has 16 residues. V dropped 3 bases and J dropped 2; count of bases not matched to a gene: 6. This CDR3 reads CASSPPGLADPYEQYF. CDR3 nucleotides: TGTGCCAGCTCACCCCCGGGACTAGCGGACCCCTACGAGCAGTACTTC.

This clonotype has a count of ten or more. The V gene is TRBV28, the J gene TRBJ2-7; a possible D gene is TRBD2 (5 bases). CDR1 and CDR2 (germline): MDHEN, SYDVKM. Trimming cost V 2 bases and J 1 base, with 15 bases left between them. There are 16 residues in the CDR3. CDR3 DNA sequence: TGTGCCAGCAGTTTAGTCTCGGAGAGAGGGTCCTACGAGCAGTACTTC. Its protein product is CASSLVSERGSYEQYF.

V is TRBV28 and J is TRBJ1-2; D may be TRBD1 (5 bases). Trimming cost V 5 bases and J 0 bases, with 13 bases left between them. The V gene's germline CDR1 is MDHEN and CDR2 SYDVKM. The CDR3 is made up of 15 amino acids. CDR3 sequence reads: CASSPRGTTNYGYTF. The CDR3 DNA reads as TGTGCCAGCAGTCCGCGCGGGACCACTAACTATGGCTACACCTTC.

Ten or more counts support this clonotype. V and J are TRBV28 and TRBJ2-5, with a tentative D call TRBD1 (5 bases). This CDR3 region has 15 residues. V gave up 4 bases and J gave up 1 base, with 13 bases separating them. Germline CDR1 MDHEN, CDR2 SYDVKM. CDR3 bases: TGTGCCAGCAGTTCAATTGGGGCAGGCCAAGAGACCCAGTACTTC. It specifies CASSSIGAGQETQYF.

Only a few counts were recorded for this clonotype. The CDR3 bases are TGTGCCAGCAGCTTAGACCCCAGGACCTACGAGCAGTACTTC. Amino acids: CASSLDPRTYEQYF. The gene calls are TRBV7-9 and TRBJ2-7; D remains ambiguous. Germline V gene sequence: CDR1 SEHNR, CDR2 FQNEAQ (reference sequence). V was trimmed by 1 base and J by 2 bases, leaving 9 bases between them. CDR3 length: 14 amino acids.

Many counts were recorded for this clonotype. The chain carries TRBV28 and TRBJ2-2; D uncertain. The germline V gene has CDR1 MDHEN and CDR2 SYDVKM. The CDR3 is 14 residues long. V lost 5 bases and J lost 5, with 12 bases in between. The CDR3 is CASSLSLGTGELFF. The CDR3 region has the DNA TGTGCCAGCAGTCTCTCCTTGGGGACCGGGGAGCTGTTTTTT.

The chain links TRBV2 to TRBJ1-1; possibly TRBD1 for D (5 bases). Germline lookup yields CDR1 SNHLY and CDR2 FYNNEI. The V gene lost 8 bases and the J gene lost 4 bases, with 14 bases spanning the gap. The CDR3 is 13 amino acids. CDR3 nucleotide sequence: TGTGCCAGCCATAGAGGGGCTAGCACTGAAGCTTTCTTT. Protein sequence: CASHRGASTEAFF.

This clonotype was seen only a few times. The chain couples TRBV19 to TRBJ2-1; 11 bases align to TRBD2. Trimming at V came to 5 bases and at J to 4 bases, leaving 10 bases not matched to a gene. This CDR3 is built from 17 residues. Germline-derived CDR1 and CDR2 are LNHDA and SQIVND (reference sequence). The CDR3 reads CASSPHTSGRAYNEQFF. As DNA, the CDR3 is TGTGCCAGTAGTCCCCATACTAGCGGGAGAGCATACAATGAGCAGTTCTTC.

The gene calls are TRBV6-1 and TRBJ1-2; 8 bases fit TRBD1. The CDR3 contains 15 residues. V shed 8 bases and J 7 bases; nucleotides not matched to a gene: 15. Germline values: CDR1 MNHNS, CDR2 SASEGT. The CDR3 reads CASGQGARGLGGYTF. The CDR3, as DNA: TGTGCCAGCGGGCAGGGGGCCCGAGGCTTGGGTGGCTACACCTTC.

This clonotype has just a few counts. The V and J genes are TRBV14 and TRBJ1-1, with 8 bases that match TRBD1. CDR1 and CDR2 from the germline V gene are SGHDN and FVKESK. The CDR3 runs 16 residues. Germline trimming cut 4 bases from V and 0 bases from J; bases unmatched to any gene: 7. The DNA for the CDR3 is TGTGCCAGCAGCCCAGGACAGGGAGCAATGAACACTGAAGCTTTCTTT. Protein sequence: CASSPGQGAMNTEAFF.

In this sample, this clonotype turned up a few times. The chain has TRBV30 and TRBJ2-2, with 12 bases fitting TRBD2. The trim removed 0 bases at V and 6 bases at J, leaving 8 bases unmatched. CDR3 size: 17 residues. Germline-derived CDR1 and CDR2 are GTSNPN and SVGIG (reference sequence). Here the CDR3 reads CAWSVPPLAGGAGELFF. The CDR3 region has the DNA TGTGCCTGGAGTGTACCCCCCCTAGCGGGAGGGGCCGGGGAGCTGTTTTTT.

The sample holds many counts of this clonotype. The chain employs TRBV27 and TRBJ2-1; tentative D call: TRBD2 (6 bases). The V end lost 3 bases, the J end lost 0 bases, and 15 bases lay between the germline ends. Looked up from germline, CDR1 is MNHEY and CDR2 is SMNVEV (reference sequence). The CDR3 has 17 amino acids. The CDR3 DNA is TGTGCCAGCAGTTTGTACAGCGGGCCCGCCTCCTACAATGAGCAGTTCTTC. Translating gives CASSLYSGPASYNEQFF.

This clonotype came up many times. The CDR3 DNA follows: TGCAGTGCTAGTGAGGGGGCAGCGGGATCTGGAAACACCATATATTTT. Residues: CSASEGAAGSGNTIYF. The chain employs TRBV20-1 and TRBJ1-3, with TRBD1 matching over 7 bases. The CDR3 has 16 residues. Trimming took 3 bases from V and 1 from J; bases not matched to a gene: 9. CDR1 and CDR2 (germline): DFQATT, SNEGSKA (reference sequence).

This clonotype was counted ten times or more. The chain has TRBV12-3 or TRBV12-4 and TRBJ1-2; D is possibly TRBD1 (6 bases). The length of the CDR3 is 14 residues. V was clipped by 6 bases and J by 1 base, with 12 bases between them. The CDR3 region has the DNA TGTGCCAGCAGCCCTGGGGGCCTTAACTATGGCTACACCTTC. Its protein product is CASSPGGLNYGYTF.

The chain couples TRBV24-1 to TRBJ2-7; 14 bases fit TRBD2. CDR1 and CDR2 from the germline V gene are KGHDR and SFDVKD. CDR3 length equals 15 residues. J was trimmed by 8 bases and V by 4 bases; bases with no gene match: 6. The CDR3, as DNA: TGTGCCACCAGTGACCCCGGGACTAGCGGGAGAAAGCAGTACTTC. Translated, it gives CATSDPGTSGRKQYF.

This clonotype was counted ten times or more. The genes are TRBV30 and TRBJ1-6, with D perhaps matching TRBD1 (6 bases). With 3 bases removed from V and 10 bases from J, the gap between germline ends came to 10 bases. The length of the CDR3 is 12 residues. Germline lookup yields CDR1 GTSNPN and CDR2 SVGIG (reference sequence). CDR3 region: CAWRGAKSPLHF. The CDR3 DNA reads TGTGCCTGGAGGGGGGCCAAGTCACCCCTCCACTTT.

V and J are TRBV10-3 and TRBJ2-5, with unresolved D. The CDR3 runs to 14 residues. CDR1 and CDR2 from the germline V gene are ENHRY and SYGVKD. Deletions cut 0 bases from V and 6 bases from J, with 11 bases between. CDR3: CAISESQATKTQYF. CDR3 coding DNA: TGTGCCATCAGTGAGTCTCAGGCGACAAAGACCCAGTACTTC.

This clonotype was seen ten or more times. This rearrangement joins TRBV7-9 to TRBJ1-1; 7 bases map to TRBD1. The CDR3 is 14 residues long. CDR1 and CDR2 from the germline V gene are SEHNR and FQNEAQ (reference sequence). Trimming cost V 7 bases and J 5 bases; bases outside gene matches: 10. The DNA of the CDR3 is TGTGCCAGCACCCCCCGGGCAGGGGGAACTGAAGCTTTCTTT. It codes for CASTPRAGGTEAFF.

This clonotype was picked up many times. V gene TRBV7-2 combines with J gene TRBJ2-1, with TRBD2 as a possible D gene (6 bases). CDR3 length: 15 residues. CDR1 SGHTA and CDR2 FQGNSA come from the germline V gene. The germline V and J ends were trimmed by 2 bases and 3 bases, with 11 bases remaining between them. Here the CDR3 DNA reads TGTGCCAGCAGCTTAAACCGGGACTTCTACAATGAGCAGTTCTTC. Protein: CASSLNRDFYNEQFF.

This clonotype was found a few times. The rearrangement joins TRBV7-2 to TRBJ2-1, with D tentatively TRBD2 (6 bases). The V and J ends lost 2 bases and 6 bases respectively, with 8 bases between them. Germline V lookup: CDR1 SGHTA, CDR2 FQGNSA. CDR3 length: 13 residues. CDR3 bases: TGTGCCAGCAGCTTACTAGCGATCAATGAGCAGTTCTTC. As protein: CASSLLAINEQFF.

This clonotype was detected ten times or more. V gene TRBV5-1 combines with J gene TRBJ1-5, with 8 positions matching TRBD1. CDR1 and CDR2 from the germline V gene are SGHRS and YFSETQ. V was clipped by 4 bases and J by 5 bases; unmatched bases: 5. The CDR3 runs 14 residues. In DNA form, the CDR3 reads TGCGCCAGCAGCCGGACAGGGAGGGATCAGCCCCAGCATTTT. As protein: CASSRTGRDQPQHF.

This clonotype was counted many times. The CDR3 is CASSFPGSDTQYF. DNA for the CDR3: TGTGCCAGCAGCTTCCCGGGATCGGATACGCAGTATTTT. The V call is TRBV5-5, the J call TRBJ2-3, with D possibly being TRBD2 (5 bases). Germline V gene sequence: CDR1 SGHKS, CDR2 YYEKEE (reference sequence). CDR3 length: 13 amino acids. The V and J ends lost 2 bases and 6 bases respectively, with 10 bases between them.

This clonotype was observed at least ten times. This chain joins TRBV3-1 and TRBJ2-3; D is possibly TRBD2 (5 bases). The CDR3 spans 15 residues. V was shortened by 1 base and J by 2 bases, with 10 bases between the two germline ends. The germline V gene encodes CDR1 LGHDT and CDR2 YNNKEL (reference sequence). CDR3 sequence (DNA): TGTGCCAGCAGCCAAGGGGGAGCGATCACAGATACGCAGTATTTT. Translated: CASSQGGAITDTQYF.